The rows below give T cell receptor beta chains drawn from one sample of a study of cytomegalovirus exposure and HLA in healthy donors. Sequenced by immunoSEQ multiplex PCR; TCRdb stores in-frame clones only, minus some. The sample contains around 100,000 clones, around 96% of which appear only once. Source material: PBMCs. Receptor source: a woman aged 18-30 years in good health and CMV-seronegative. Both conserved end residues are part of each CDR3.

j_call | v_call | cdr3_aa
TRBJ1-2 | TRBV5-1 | CASSGRQGHQYGYTF
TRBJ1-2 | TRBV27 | CASSLSSNYGYTF
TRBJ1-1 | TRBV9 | CASSVAGGGTEAFF
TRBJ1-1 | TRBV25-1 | CASISAPRTLLDTEAFF
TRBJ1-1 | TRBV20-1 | CSAPVNTEAFF
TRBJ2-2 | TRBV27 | CASSFEGGSAGELFF
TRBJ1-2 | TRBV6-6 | CASRYRDREGNTF
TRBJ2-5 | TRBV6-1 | CASSELVNAKETQYF
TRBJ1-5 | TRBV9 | CASSAEPGQGNSQHF
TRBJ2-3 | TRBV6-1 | CASSVGQGGTDTQYF
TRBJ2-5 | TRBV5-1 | CACQGGQETQYF
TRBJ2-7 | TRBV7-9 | CASSADSSYEQYF
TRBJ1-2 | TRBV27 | CASSWTGGNGYTF
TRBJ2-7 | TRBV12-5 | CASGFEGTSGVVSYEQYF
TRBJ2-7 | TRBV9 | CASSVAGQGYEQYF
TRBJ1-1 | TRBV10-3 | CAISQAGKGTEAFF
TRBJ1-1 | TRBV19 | CASSIAEEGTEAFF